This TCR beta chain was profiled in a study of blood T cell repertoires in COVID-19. Study-level information: The United States, Italy and Spain provided the acute and convalescent COVID-19 samples. The cDNA or gDNA used as material had been derived from T cells, B-cell-depleted T cells, or PBMCs.

Germline assignment: CDR1 SQVTM and CDR2 ANQGSEA. Deletions cut 4 bases from V and 0 bases from J, with 10 bases between. This CDR3 spans 14 amino acids. Clones were read by immunoSEQ multiplex PCR, and TCRdb kept only the in-frame ones, dropping some. This table holds around 99,000 clones, 84% found once. Material: peripheral blood. The chain links TRBV29-1 to TRBJ2-1; D gene ambiguous. The clonotype comes from a human donor in a cohort sampled during active COVID-19. CDR3 nucleotides: TGCAGCGTTGCGAGTAAAAGCTCCTACAATGAGCAGTTCTTC. Translation: CSVASKSSYNEQFF.